Listed here are 22 T cell receptor beta chains from one sample, sequenced in a study of ipilimumab plus nivolumab after autologous stem cell transplantation. This table comes from immunoSEQ multiplex PCR, and its TCRdb copy is limited to in-frame clones, with some not included. The sample has around 84,000 clones, nearly 85% seen once. This sample comprised PBMCs, obtained in a trial of ipilimumab plus nivolumab as post-transplant consolidation. These TCRs come from a male donor with diffuse large B-cell lymphoma.

This clone was recorded a few times. The chain uses TRBV7-2 and TRBJ1-2; D unclear. The CDR3 length is 12 residues. Germline-derived CDR1 and CDR2 are SGHTA and FQGNSA. V was pared by 1 base and J by 3 bases, with 3 bases between. The CDR3 DNA is TGTGCCAGCAGCTTAGGAGACTATGGCTACACCTTC. This encodes CASSLGDYGYTF.

The chain carries TRBV18 and TRBJ2-6; no reliable D call. V gave up 0 bases and J gave up 4 bases, with 10 bases separating them. This CDR3 has 16 residues. Germline loops: CDR1 KGHSH, CDR2 LQKENI. The CDR3 here is CASSPPGNLGANVLTF. The CDR3 DNA sequence: TGTGCCAGCTCACCACCTGGAAACTTGGGGGCCAACGTCCTGACTTTC.

The V gene is TRBV5-1, the J gene TRBJ2-1; tentatively, D is TRBD1 (5 bases). V dropped 4 bases and J dropped 10 bases, with 21 bases sitting between them. The CDR3 consists of 15 residues. In germline, CDR1 is SGHRS, CDR2 YFSETQ. CDR3 nucleotide sequence: TGCGCCAGCAGCGCTGACAGAACTTCCAACAGAGAGCAGTTCTTC. As protein: CASSADRTSNREQFF. Based on the CDR3 plus reference TRBV5-1 and TRBJ2-1, the full variable domain is KAGVTQTPRYLIKTRGQQVTLSCSPISGHRSVSWYQQTPGQGLQFLFEYFSETQRNKGNFPGRFSGRQFSNSRSEMNVSTLELGDSALYLCASSADRTSNREQFFGPGTRLTVL.

This clone was seen only once. V is TRBV30 and J is TRBJ1-1; D call uncertain. Germline values: CDR1 GTSNPN, CDR2 SVGIG (reference sequence). This CDR3 region has 13 residues. V was trimmed by 2 bases and J by 1 base, leaving 8 bases between them. The CDR3 nucleotides are TGTGCCTGGAGTCAACACTCGAACACTGAAGCTTTCTTT. As protein: CAWSQHSNTEAFF.

This clone appeared a few times. V and J are TRBV5-1 and TRBJ2-3; weak D call: TRBD2 (5 bases). The germline V gene encodes CDR1 SGHRS and CDR2 YFSETQ. The V gene lost 4 bases and the J gene lost 2 bases, with 11 bases spanning the gap. The CDR3 loop spans 14 amino acids. CDR3 in DNA: TGCGCCAGCAGCGTAGCGTTGAACACAGATACGCAGTATTTT. This sequence encodes CASSVALNTDTQYF.

This chain joins TRBV6-6 and TRBJ1-2, with unresolved D. V was shortened by 0 bases and J by 5 bases, with 10 bases between the two germline ends. The germline gives CDR1 MNHNY, CDR2 SVGAGI (reference sequence). The CDR3 covers 14 residues. CDR3 in amino acids: CASSYSSSGYGYTF. As DNA, the CDR3 is TGTGCCAGCAGTTACTCGAGTTCCGGGTATGGCTACACCTTC.

This clone turned up a few times. This chain links TRBV6-5 with TRBJ1-5; D is perhaps TRBD1 (5 bases). CDR1 is MNHEY and CDR2 is SVGAGI in the germline V gene. The V end lost 6 bases, the J end lost 5 bases, and 14 bases lay between the germline ends. The CDR3 runs 14 residues. DNA for the CDR3: TGTGCCAGCAGCTATGACAGTGCCTATCAGCCCCAGCATTTT. Protein product: CASSYDSAYQPQHF.

The J gene is TRBJ2-5, the V gene TRBV7-9; a weak D match, TRBD1 (5 bases). Germline CDR1 is SEHNR and CDR2 is FQNEAQ (reference sequence). The CDR3 has 14 amino acids. Trimming took 1 base from V and 6 from J, leaving 12 bases between them. The CDR3 protein is CASSLGTGWKTQYF. In DNA, the CDR3 is TGTGCCAGCAGCTTAGGAACAGGCTGGAAGACCCAGTACTTC.

The chain uses TRBV6-5 and TRBJ2-1; D is possibly TRBD1 or TRBD2 (5 bases each). V was clipped by 4 bases and J by 9 bases, with 19 bases between them. Germline CDR1 is MNHEY and CDR2 is SVGAGI. The CDR3 sequence is 15 residues long. CDR3 amino acids: CASSSPGRDFGEQFF. CDR3 coding DNA: TGTGCCAGCAGTTCCCCGGGACGCGACTTCGGTGAGCAGTTCTTC.

This sequence joins TRBV12-5 and TRBJ1-5; 11 positions match TRBD1. This CDR3 spans 14 amino acids. With V trimmed by 7 bases and J by 5 bases, 4 bases remained unmatched. In germline, CDR1 is LGHNT, CDR2 FRNRAP. CDR3 amino acids: CASAWTGGDQPQHF. Here the CDR3 DNA reads TGTGCTAGTGCTTGGACAGGGGGCGATCAGCCCCAGCATTTT.

This clone has only one observation. V is TRBV6-1 and J is TRBJ1-6; D remains unclear. The ends were cut back, 2 bases at V and 7 bases at J, with 12 bases in the middle. Germline CDR1 and CDR2: MNHNS and SASEGT. The CDR3 runs to 15 residues. CDR3 protein: CASSELGPVNSPLHF. The CDR3 DNA reads as TGTGCCAGCAGTGAATTAGGGCCGGTGAATTCACCCCTCCACTTT.

The chain combines TRBV19 with TRBJ1-5; D uncertain. Germline loops: CDR1 LNHDA, CDR2 SQIVND (reference sequence). Trimming cost V 5 bases and J 8 bases, with 16 bases left between them. This CDR3 comprises 14 residues. CDR3 loop: CASSSSTGSKPQHF. In nucleotides, the CDR3 is TGTGCCAGTAGTTCCTCGACGGGTTCGAAGCCCCAGCATTTT.

CDR3 protein: CASSLFGRAGVNYGYTF. Written as DNA, the CDR3 is TGTGCCAGCAGCTTGTTCGGCAGGGCGGGGGTGAACTATGGCTACACCTTC. J is TRBJ1-2 and V is TRBV5-6, with TRBD1 as a possible D gene (5 bases). CDR1 and CDR2 from the germline V gene are SGHDT and YYEEEE. V lost 1 base and J lost 2, with 18 bases in between. There are 17 residues in the CDR3.

The V and J genes are TRBV5-1 and TRBJ1-1; perhaps TRBD1 as D (5 bases). Looked up from germline, CDR1 is SGHRS and CDR2 is YFSETQ. This CDR3 is 14 amino acids long. The germline V and J ends were trimmed by 1 base and 8 bases, with 15 bases remaining between them. The CDR3, as DNA: TGCGCCAGCAGCTTGTCAGGACACACCGGAGAAGCTTTCTTT. This sequence encodes CASSLSGHTGEAFF.

This clone was recorded only once. The chain couples TRBV29-1 to TRBJ1-4; TRBD1 agrees at 9 bases. This CDR3 comprises 14 residues. Germline CDR1 is SQVTM and CDR2 is ANQGSEA. The V gene end was trimmed by 6 bases and the J gene end by 7 bases; junction bases not matched to a gene: 9. CDR3 region: CSVMTGGGGEKLFF. The CDR3 nucleotides are TGCAGCGTAATGACAGGGGGAGGTGGTGAAAAACTGTTTTTT.

This chain joins TRBV9 and TRBJ2-5, with 7 bases matching TRBD1. CDR3 size: 15 residues. Germline CDR1 and CDR2: SGDLS and YYNGEE. After removal of 4 bases from V and 3 bases from J, the junction contained 9 bases not matched to a gene. For the CDR3, the DNA is TGTGCCAGCAGCCCGTATGGGACAGACAAAGAGACCCAGTACTTC. It specifies CASSPYGTDKETQYF.

This rearrangement joins TRBV5-4 to TRBJ2-5; 7 positions match TRBD2. After removal of 4 bases from V and 2 bases from J, the junction contained 5 bases not matched to a gene. Germline assignment: CDR1 SGHNT and CDR2 YYREEE (reference sequence). The CDR3 runs 14 residues. DNA of the CDR3: TGTGCCAGCAGCAGCCCTAGCGGACAAGAGACCCAGTACTTC. This sequence encodes CASSSPSGQETQYF.

The chain uses TRBV5-6 and TRBJ1-5; TRBD1 might be the D (5 bases). Trimming removed 1 base from V and 10 bases from J, with 21 bases in between. Germline loops: CDR1 SGHDT, CDR2 YYEEEE. This CDR3 is built from 16 residues. CDR3 in DNA: TGTGCCAGCAGCTTGTGGAGTGCAGGGCAAAATTTACCCCAGCATTTT. Translated: CASSLWSAGQNLPQHF.

CDR3 coding DNA: TGTGCCAGCAAGCCGCTTAGGGGGGGGCTAGATACGCAGTATTTT. Amino acid sequence: CASKPLRGGLDTQYF. The rearrangement joins TRBV2 to TRBJ2-3; a possible D gene is TRBD2 (7 bases). Between the trimmed V and J ends, which lost 7 bases and 5 bases, there was a span of 19 bases. The CDR3 is 15 amino acids. Germline V gene data show CDR1 as SNHLY and CDR2 as FYNNEI. The whole variable domain, remainder taken from reference TRBV2 and TRBJ2-3, is EPEVTQTPSHQVTQMGQEVILRCVPISNHLYFYWYRQILGQKVEFLVSFYNNEISEKSEIFDDQFSVERPDGSNFTLKIRSTKLEDSAMYFCASKPLRGGLDTQYFGPGTRLTVL.

In its sample, this clone was seen once. The chain carries TRBV19 and TRBJ1-1; tentative D call: TRBD1 (6 bases). The CDR3 consists of 12 residues. Trimming shortened V by 3 bases and J by 7 bases, and 9 bases separated the two germline ends. Germline CDR1 reads LNHDA; CDR2 reads SQIVND (reference sequence). This CDR3 is CASSMRGFEAFF. CDR3 DNA sequence: TGTGCCAGTAGTATGAGGGGGTTTGAAGCTTTCTTT.

The rearrangement joins TRBV11-2 to TRBJ1-1, with D uncertain. The CDR3 loop spans 15 amino acids. CDR1 is SGHAT, CDR2 FQNNGV, per germline. Trimming took off 1 base at V and 0 bases at J, with 9 bases between the two ends. For the CDR3, the DNA is TGTGCCAGCAGCTTAGTTCCGGGGTTGAACACTGAAGCTTTCTTT. Encoded protein: CASSLVPGLNTEAFF.

The chain uses TRBV11-2 and TRBJ1-1; 12 positions match TRBD1. The CDR3 consists of 16 residues. The germline V gene has CDR1 SGHAT and CDR2 FQNNGV. The V gene end was trimmed by 5 bases and the J gene end by 8 bases; junction bases not matched to a gene: 12. The CDR3 loop is CASSPTRGTGGEEAFF. Written as DNA, the CDR3 is TGTGCCAGCAGCCCGACTAGGGGGACAGGGGGCGAGGAAGCTTTCTTT.